This T cell receptor beta chain was recovered during a study of cytomegalovirus exposure and HLA in healthy donors. Germline CDR1 is MGHDK and CDR2 is SYGVNS. Trimming took off 6 bases at V and 5 bases at J, with 16 bases between the two ends. There are 14 residues in the CDR3. Primers: 60 Vbeta forward and 13 Jbeta reverse. Generated by immunoSEQ multiplex PCR, the TCRdb table keeps only in-frame clones and is missing some. The sample has around 100,000 clones, nearly 65% seen once; the top ten hold over 4%. With regard to this clone: The antigen remains undetermined.

Study results and caveats: Most TCR sequences proved rare, with some public TCRs found in many donors. HLA restriction was apparent for most CMV-associated TCR beta chains in a later analysis.

J is TRBJ2-5 and V is TRBV25-1; D is possibly TRBD1 (6 bases). The receptor's source is a human donor in good health. Specimen: PBMCs. The CDR3 spells CASRTQGIDETQYF. The CDR3 DNA reads TGTGCCAGCAGGACACAGGGAATTGATGAGACCCAGTACTTC.